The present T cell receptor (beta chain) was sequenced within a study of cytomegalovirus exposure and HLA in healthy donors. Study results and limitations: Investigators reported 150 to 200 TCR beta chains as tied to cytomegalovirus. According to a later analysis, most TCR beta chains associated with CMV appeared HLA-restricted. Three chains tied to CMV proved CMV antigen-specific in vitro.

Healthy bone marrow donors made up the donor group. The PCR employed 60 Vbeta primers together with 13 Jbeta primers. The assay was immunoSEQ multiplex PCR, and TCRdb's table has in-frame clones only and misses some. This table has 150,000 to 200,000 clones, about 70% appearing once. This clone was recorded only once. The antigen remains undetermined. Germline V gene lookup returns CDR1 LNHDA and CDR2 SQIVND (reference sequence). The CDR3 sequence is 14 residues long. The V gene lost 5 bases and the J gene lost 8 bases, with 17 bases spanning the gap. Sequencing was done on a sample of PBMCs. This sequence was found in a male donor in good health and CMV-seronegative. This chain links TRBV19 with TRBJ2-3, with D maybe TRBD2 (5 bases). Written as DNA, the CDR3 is TGTGCCAGTAGTCCTCGGGATCATGGGCGTACGCAGTATTTT. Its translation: CASSPRDHGRTQYF.